Presented here are 29 T cell receptor beta chains from one specimen sequenced in a study of long-term antiretroviral therapy in people with HIV. Version v3.0 of the immunoSEQ assay was performed at survey level. The repertoire was sequenced with immunoSEQ multiplex PCR; TCRdb's copy has only in-frame clones and lacks some. Found here are 25,000 to 35,000 clones, roughly 92% of them singletons; the top ten hold under 13%. The sample in question was unsorted PBMCs, obtained 6.2 years after starting antiretroviral therapy. The receptors derive from a man aged 35 to 55 with HIV.

V usage is TRBV7-9 and J usage is TRBJ2-7; TRBD1 aligns across 9 bases. The CDR3 has 15 amino acids. Trimming took 4 bases from V and 4 from J; bases not matched to a gene: 8. Germline V CDR1 and CDR2: SEHNR, FQNEAQ (reference sequence). The CDR3 protein is CASSSRDRDTYEQYF. CDR3 nucleotide sequence: TGTGCCAGCAGCTCCCGGGACAGGGATACATACGAGCAGTACTTC.

The CDR3 nucleotides read TGTGCCAGCACCACGGGGCCGGAGGACTATGGCTACACCTTC. It specifies CASTTGPEDYGYTF. This chain joins TRBV7-9 and TRBJ1-2; a possible D gene is TRBD1 (5 bases). Trimming shortened V by 7 bases and J by 3 bases, and 15 bases separated the two germline ends. Germline V gene lookup returns CDR1 SEHNR and CDR2 FQNEAQ (reference sequence). The CDR3 is made up of 14 amino acids.

The chain recombines TRBV6-1 with TRBJ1-1; 9 nucleotides match TRBD1. CDR3 length: 13 amino acids. The germline CDR1 and CDR2 sequences are MNHNS and SASEGT. The CDR3 reads CVLRDRVDTEAFF. The CDR3, as DNA: TGTGTCCTTAGGGACAGGGTGGACACTGAAGCTTTCTTT.

The V and J genes are TRBV19 and TRBJ2-6; no firm D call. The CDR3 consists of 15 residues. V lost 3 bases and J 2 bases, leaving 8 bases between the germline ends. The germline gives CDR1 LNHDA, CDR2 SQIVND (reference sequence). In DNA, the CDR3 is TGTGCCAGTAGTATGAGGACGGCTGGGGCCAACGTCCTGACTTTC. It specifies CASSMRTAGANVLTF.

The genes are TRBV5-6 and TRBJ2-7; D might be TRBD2 (5 bases). The CDR3 is made up of 14 amino acids. From germline, CDR1 is SGHDT and CDR2 YYEEEE. V shed 2 bases and J shed 4 bases, with 13 bases lying between them. CDR3 coding DNA: TGTGCCAGCAGCTTCGAACGGGGTGGTTACGAGCAGTACTTC. Translating it yields CASSFERGGYEQYF. The variable domain in full, completed from reference TRBV5-6 and TRBJ2-7, reads DAGVTQSPTHLIKTRGQQVTLRCSPKSGHDTVSWYQQALGQGPQFIFQYYEEEERQRGNFPDRFSGHQFPNYSSELNVNALLLGDSALYLCASSFERGGYEQYFGPGTRLTVT.

The DNA of the CDR3 is TGTGCCATCAGTGAGTCCTATGGCACTGAAGCTTTCTTT. This sequence encodes CAISESYGTEAFF. The chain carries TRBV13 and TRBJ1-1; D remains unclear. With 10 bases removed from V and 4 bases from J, the gap between germline ends came to 16 bases. The CDR3 runs 13 residues. In germline, CDR1 is PRHDT, CDR2 FYEKMQ (reference sequence).

The V gene is TRBV9, the J gene TRBJ1-1; maybe TRBD1 (6 bases). Deletions cut 2 bases from V and 0 bases from J, with 8 bases between. The CDR3 consists of 14 residues. Germline CDR1 and CDR2: SGDLS and YYNGEE. The CDR3 here is CASSVRGMNTEAFF. CDR3 sequence (DNA): TGTGCCAGCAGCGTCAGGGGCATGAACACTGAAGCTTTCTTT. Based on the CDR3 plus reference TRBV9 and TRBJ1-1, the full variable domain is DSGVTQTPKHLITATGQRVTLRCSPRSGDLSVYWYQQSLDQGLQFLIQYYNGEERAKGNILERFSAQQFPDLHSELNLSSLELGDSALYFCASSVRGMNTEAFFGQGTRLTVV.

The rearrangement links TRBV6-6 to TRBJ2-4, with D perhaps matching TRBD1 (8 bases). V was shortened by 5 bases and J by 3 bases, with 17 bases between the two germline ends. The CDR3 runs to 16 residues. From germline, CDR1 is MNHNY and CDR2 SVGAGI (reference sequence). The CDR3 nucleotides are TGTGCCAGCAGTACACCGACAGGGGAGGGCAAAAACATTCAGTACTTC. Protein: CASSTPTGEGKNIQYF.

This clone has only one observation. This chain connects TRBV6-5 to TRBJ2-3; D is uncertain. CDR1 and CDR2 from the germline V gene are MNHEY and SVGAGI. This CDR3 comprises 14 residues. Trimming stripped 6 bases from V and 0 bases from J, with 10 bases between. In DNA, the CDR3 is TGTGCCAGCAGGAGTTACATGAGCACAGATACGCAGTATTTT. Translated, it gives CASRSYMSTDTQYF.

This chain joins TRBV15 and TRBJ2-3, with 7 bases that match TRBD1. The germline CDR1 and CDR2 sequences are LNHNV and YYDKDF (reference sequence). This CDR3 has 17 amino acids. Trimming removed 2 bases from V and 2 bases from J; junction bases left unmatched: 10. CDR3 DNA: TGTGCCACCAGCAGATCCGACCCGGGACAGTACACAGATACGCAGTATTTT. Amino acids: CATSRSDPGQYTDTQYF.

V is TRBV11-2 and J is TRBJ1-1; a weak D match, TRBD1 (5 bases). V was trimmed by 5 bases and J by 4 bases, leaving 17 bases between them. The V gene's germline CDR1 is SGHAT and CDR2 FQNNGV. This CDR3 comprises 15 residues. The CDR3 region is CASSVRQYMTTEAFF. CDR3 nucleotides: TGTGCCAGCAGCGTACGACAGTATATGACCACTGAAGCTTTCTTT.

The V gene is TRBV5-4, the J gene TRBJ2-1, with D uncertain. Trimming pared 3 bases from V and 0 bases from J, leaving 13 bases between. The germline V gene encodes CDR1 SGHNT and CDR2 YYREEE (reference sequence). This CDR3 contains 16 residues. The CDR3 loop reads CASSYDFIDSYNEQFF. The CDR3 coding sequence is TGTGCCAGCAGCTACGACTTCATCGACTCCTACAATGAGCAGTTCTTC.

The chain employs TRBV9 and TRBJ1-4; 8 nucleotides align to TRBD1. The V segment lost 4 bases and the J segment 5 bases; nucleotides outside the gene matches: 1. Germline V gene lookup returns CDR1 SGDLS and CDR2 YYNGEE. The CDR3 is 13 amino acids. The CDR3 sequence: CASSRDRNEKLFF. Here the CDR3 DNA reads TGTGCCAGCAGCCGGGACAGGAATGAAAAACTGTTTTTT.

This clone was found once. Here the CDR3 reads CASRGGLAGDEQYF. Written as DNA, the CDR3 is TGCGCCAGCAGGGGCGGGCTAGCGGGAGACGAGCAGTACTTC. The chain has TRBV5-1 and TRBJ2-7, with TRBD2 identical over 10 bases. Looked up from germline, CDR1 is SGHRS and CDR2 is YFSETQ. CDR3 length: 14 residues. Losses at the gene ends were 5 bases for V and 5 bases for J; bases not matched to a gene: 7.

The chain links TRBV5-1 to TRBJ2-3, with TRBD2 matching over 11 bases. J lost 1 base, V lost 6 bases, and 4 bases had no gene match. Germline-derived CDR1 and CDR2 are SGHRS and YFSETQ. The CDR3 extends over 15 amino acids. CDR3 sequence reads: CASKLAGVGTDTQYF. In DNA form, the CDR3 reads TGCGCCAGCAAACTAGCGGGAGTGGGCACAGATACGCAGTATTTT.

This rearrangement joins TRBV19 to TRBJ2-7, with D perhaps TRBD1 or TRBD2 (6 bases each). V lost 11 bases and J 5 bases, leaving 22 bases between the germline ends. Germline-derived CDR1 and CDR2 are LNHDA and SQIVND (reference sequence). This CDR3 comprises 14 residues. The CDR3 coding sequence is TGTGCCTCCAGTAGTGGGGGGCAAACGGACGAGCAGTACTTC. It yields the protein CASSSGGQTDEQYF.

There are a few counts of this clone. The gene calls are TRBV10-2 and TRBJ2-2, with TRBD1 identical over 11 bases. Germline V gene data show CDR1 as WSHSY and CDR2 as SAAADI. The trim removed 3 bases at V and 7 bases at J, leaving 4 bases unmatched. The CDR3 runs to 15 residues. The CDR3 DNA is TGCGCCAGCAGTGAACGGACAGGGGGCGGCGGGGAGCTGTTTTTT. Its translation is CASSERTGGGGELFF.

This chain links TRBV6-6 with TRBJ1-1; D remains unclear. This CDR3 spans 14 amino acids. CDR1 and CDR2 (germline): MNHNY, SVGAGI (reference sequence). Trimming pared 5 bases from V and 5 bases from J, leaving 15 bases between. The CDR3 DNA sequence: TGTGCCAGCAGTCCCCGAGGGAGCGGGACTGAAGCTTTCTTT. Residues: CASSPRGSGTEAFF.

The chain couples TRBV19 to TRBJ1-1, with D perhaps TRBD1 (5 bases). Trimming took off 5 bases at V and 0 bases at J, with 13 bases between the two ends. Germline CDR1 LNHDA, CDR2 SQIVND (reference sequence). There are 15 residues in the CDR3. Here the CDR3 reads CASSPGTGMNTEAFF. CDR3 nucleotides: TGTGCCAGTAGTCCCGGGACGGGAATGAACACTGAAGCTTTCTTT.

V is TRBV7-3 and J is TRBJ2-7; D unclear. The germline gives CDR1 SGHTA, CDR2 FQGTGA. The CDR3 has 12 amino acids. Trimming left V 9 bases short and J 2 bases short, with 11 bases between. The CDR3 sequence: CARDLGTYEQYF. CDR3 DNA sequence: TGTGCCAGGGACCTTGGGACCTACGAGCAGTACTTC.

The CDR3 protein is CASSLLSGLADNEQFF. DNA for the CDR3: TGTGCCAGCAGCCTTCTCTCCGGACTAGCGGACAATGAGCAGTTCTTC. The chain employs TRBV4-2 and TRBJ2-1; 10 bases agree with TRBD2. The germline V gene encodes CDR1 LGHNA and CDR2 YNFKEQ. This CDR3 spans 16 amino acids. Unmatched junction bases numbered 8, after V lost 4 bases and J lost 5 bases.

The V call is TRBV4-2, the J call TRBJ2-5; D not resolved. The CDR3 extends over 16 amino acids. V was shortened by 0 bases and J by 1 base, with 12 bases between the two germline ends. From germline, CDR1 is LGHNA and CDR2 YNFKEQ. The CDR3 DNA sequence: TGTGCCAGCAGCCAAGATGGAGTAGCTGTCCAAGAGACCCAGTACTTC. Amino acid sequence: CASSQDGVAVQETQYF.

The J gene is TRBJ1-4, the V gene TRBV7-9; D perhaps matches TRBD1 (6 bases). CDR1 is SEHNR, CDR2 FQNEAQ, per germline (reference sequence). This CDR3 comprises 16 residues. V was pared by 5 bases and J by 4 bases, with 17 bases between. CDR3 bases: TGTGCCAGCAGCATTAACACTCACAGGGATAATGAAAAACTGTTTTTT. Protein: CASSINTHRDNEKLFF.

The chain combines TRBV9 with TRBJ2-3; D not certain. Trimming shortened V by 3 bases and J by 2 bases, and 7 bases separated the two germline ends. The CDR3 totals 13 residues. CDR1 and CDR2 (germline): SGDLS, YYNGEE. The CDR3 reads CASSARYTDTQYF. DNA for the CDR3: TGTGCCAGCAGCGCCCGATACACAGATACGCAGTATTTT.

The chain carries TRBV20-1 and TRBJ2-7; D possibly corresponds to TRBD1 (6 bases). The CDR3 is made up of 11 amino acids. In germline, CDR1 is DFQATT, CDR2 SNEGSKA (reference sequence). V lost 6 bases and J 7 bases, leaving 13 bases between the germline ends. The CDR3 sequence is CSANQGWEQYF. CDR3 in DNA: TGCAGTGCGAATCAGGGGTGGGAGCAGTACTTC.

The CDR3 loop is CAITPSQGYEQYF. The CDR3 bases are TGTGCCATCACCCCATCCCAAGGGTACGAGCAGTACTTC. The J gene is TRBJ2-7, the V gene TRBV10-3; unclear D gene. Germline loops: CDR1 ENHRY, CDR2 SYGVKD. The V gene lost 7 bases and the J gene lost 4 bases, with 14 bases spanning the gap. The CDR3 length is 13 residues.

The chain joins TRBV28 to TRBJ2-3; D remains ambiguous. The CDR3 covers 12 residues. Germline lookup yields CDR1 MDHEN and CDR2 SYDVKM. The germline V and J ends were trimmed by 4 bases and 3 bases, with 5 bases remaining between them. CDR3 nucleotides: TGTGCCAGCAGTTCGGTAACAGATACGCAGTATTTT. Its protein is CASSSVTDTQYF.

The chain has TRBV30 and TRBJ2-5; D unresolved. The V end was cut by 2 bases, the J end by 5 bases, with 12 bases between. The CDR3 loop spans 13 amino acids. The germline V gene encodes CDR1 GTSNPN and CDR2 SVGIG (reference sequence). The CDR3 sequence: CAWSFGRLETQYF. In DNA, the CDR3 is TGTGCCTGGAGTTTTGGACGTTTGGAGACCCAGTACTTC. Combining the CDR3 with reference TRBV30 and TRBJ2-5 gives the whole variable domain SQTIHQWPATLVQPVGSPLSLECTVEGTSNPNLYWYRQAAGRGLQLLFYSVGIGQISSEVPQNLSASRPQDRQFILSSKKLLLSDSGFYLCAWSFGRLETQYFGPGTRLLVL.

V gene TRBV15 combines with J gene TRBJ2-3; D is unclear. The CDR3 extends over 12 amino acids. The germline V gene has CDR1 LNHNV and CDR2 YYDKDF (reference sequence). The V gene lost 0 bases and the J gene lost 8 bases, with 6 bases spanning the gap. CDR3 nucleotides: TGTGCCACCAGCAGAGAACGTGGTACGCAGTATTTT. This encodes CATSRERGTQYF.